This T cell receptor beta chain was captured in a study of T cells in Graves' hyperthyroidism and ophthalmopathy. Study conclusions and caveats: Among thyroid clonotypes expanded above 0.001, most also appeared in blood.

Many counts were recorded for this clonotype. Its antigen remains unknown. RNA transcripts provided the source from which TCR beta CDR3 regions were amplified. First-round RT-PCR with HTBI primers amplified the TCR CDR3 region. One entry per CDR3 protein, called by TCRdb with MiXCR from the multiplex PCR reads. The repertoire holds 250,000 to 350,000 distinct CDR3 sequences, approximately 15% seen once, with just over 55% in the top ten. The germline gives CDR1 KGHDR, CDR2 SFDVKD. V dropped 4 bases and J dropped 5 bases, with 14 bases sitting between them. The CDR3 runs to 15 residues. The sequence was collected from a woman in her sixties with Graves' ophthalmopathy. This chain connects TRBV24-1 to TRBJ1-5; D remains ambiguous. Sequenced: blood. The DNA of the CDR3 is TGTGCCACCAGTGAGGCCGGGAACTCTCATCAGCCCCAGCATTTT. Encoded protein: CATSEAGNSHQPQHF.